This TCR beta chain was captured by sequencing in a study of blood T cell repertoires in COVID-19. Original methodology: Quantification of nucleated cells was approximated via reference gene primer amplification. Method: immunoSEQ multiplex PCR; TCRdb's copy keeps in-frame clones and lacks some. The V and J calls and the clone size are those of that table, but D and trimming were determined from the DNA. The table has more than 80,000 clones, roughly 78% seen once. This receptor was taken from a man aged 50 to 59 with active or convalescent COVID-19. The source material was peripheral blood.

DNA of the CDR3: TGCGCCAGCAGTGGACAGCCCTACGAGCAGTACTTC. Its translation is CASSGQPYEQYF. The genes are TRBV10-1 and TRBJ2-7; TRBD1 might be the D (5 bases). V was pared by 4 bases and J by 2 bases, with 6 bases between. Germline loops: CDR1 WNHNN, CDR2 SYGVQD (reference sequence). CDR3 length: 12 residues.